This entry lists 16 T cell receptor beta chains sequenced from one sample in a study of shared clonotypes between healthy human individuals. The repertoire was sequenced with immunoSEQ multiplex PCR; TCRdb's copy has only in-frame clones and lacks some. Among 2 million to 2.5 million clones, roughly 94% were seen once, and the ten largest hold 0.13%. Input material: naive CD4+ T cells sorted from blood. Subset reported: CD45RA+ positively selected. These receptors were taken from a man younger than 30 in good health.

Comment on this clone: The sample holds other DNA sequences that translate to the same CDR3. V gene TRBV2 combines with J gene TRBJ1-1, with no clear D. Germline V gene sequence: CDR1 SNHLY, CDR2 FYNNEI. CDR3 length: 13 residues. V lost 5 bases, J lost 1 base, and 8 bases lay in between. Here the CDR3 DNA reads TGTGCCAGCAGTCGAGACGGGAACACTGAAGCTTTCTTT. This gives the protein CASSRDGNTEAFF. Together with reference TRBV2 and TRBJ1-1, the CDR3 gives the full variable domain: EPEVTQTPSHQVTQMGQEVILRCVPISNHLYFYWYRQILGQKVEFLVSFYNNEISEKSEIFDDQFSVERPDGSNFTLKIRSTKLEDSAMYFCASSRDGNTEAFFGQGTRLTVV.

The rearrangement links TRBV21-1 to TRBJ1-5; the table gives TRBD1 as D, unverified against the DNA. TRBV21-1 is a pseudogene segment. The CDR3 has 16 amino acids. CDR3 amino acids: CASSKEGRGLGQPQHF. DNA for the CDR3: TGTGCCAGCAGCAAAGAGGGCAGGGGGCTAGGACAGCCCCAGCATTTT.

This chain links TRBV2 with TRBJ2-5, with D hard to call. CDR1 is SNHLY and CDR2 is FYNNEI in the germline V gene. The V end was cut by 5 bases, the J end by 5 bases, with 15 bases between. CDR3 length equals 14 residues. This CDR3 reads CASSKETVGETQYF. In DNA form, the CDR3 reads TGTGCCAGCAGTAAGGAGACGGTTGGGGAGACCCAGTACTTC.

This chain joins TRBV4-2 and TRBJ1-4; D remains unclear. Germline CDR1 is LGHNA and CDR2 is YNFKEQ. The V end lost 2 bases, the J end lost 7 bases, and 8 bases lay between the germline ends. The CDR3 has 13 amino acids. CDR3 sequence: CASSQRDLEKLFF. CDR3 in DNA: TGTGCCAGCAGCCAAAGAGACCTTGAAAAACTGTTTTTT.

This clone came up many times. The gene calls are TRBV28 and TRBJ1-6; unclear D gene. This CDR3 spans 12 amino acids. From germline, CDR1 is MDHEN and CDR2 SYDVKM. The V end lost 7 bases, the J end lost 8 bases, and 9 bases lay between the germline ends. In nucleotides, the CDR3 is TGTGCCAGCACGCGTCTCTATTCACCCCTCCACTTT. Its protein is CASTRLYSPLHF.

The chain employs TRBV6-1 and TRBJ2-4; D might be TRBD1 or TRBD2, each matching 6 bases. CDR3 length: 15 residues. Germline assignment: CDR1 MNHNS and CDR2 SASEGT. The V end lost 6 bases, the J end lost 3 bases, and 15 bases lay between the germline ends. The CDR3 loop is CASSAGGLGKNIQYF. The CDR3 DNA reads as TGTGCCAGCAGCGCCGGGGGCCTGGGCAAAAACATTCAGTACTTC.

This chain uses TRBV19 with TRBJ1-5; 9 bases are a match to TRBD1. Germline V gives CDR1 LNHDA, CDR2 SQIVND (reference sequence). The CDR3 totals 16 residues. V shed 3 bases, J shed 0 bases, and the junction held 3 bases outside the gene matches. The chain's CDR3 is CASSIPGQGSNQPQHF. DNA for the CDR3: TGTGCCAGTAGTATTCCGGGACAGGGTAGCAATCAGCCCCAGCATTTT.

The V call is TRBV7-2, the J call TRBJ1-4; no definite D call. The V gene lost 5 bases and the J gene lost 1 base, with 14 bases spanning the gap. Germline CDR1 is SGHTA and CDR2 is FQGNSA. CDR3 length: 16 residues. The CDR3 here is CASSPFPEGTNEKLFF. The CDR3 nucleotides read TGTGCCAGCAGCCCATTTCCGGAAGGAACTAATGAAAAACTGTTTTTT.

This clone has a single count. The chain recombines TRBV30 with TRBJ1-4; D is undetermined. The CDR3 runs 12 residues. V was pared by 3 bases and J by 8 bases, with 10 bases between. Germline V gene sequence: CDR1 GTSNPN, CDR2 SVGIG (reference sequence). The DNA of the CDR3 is TGTGCCTGGAGCAGGCAGTCCGAAAAACTGTTTTTT. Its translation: CAWSRQSEKLFF.

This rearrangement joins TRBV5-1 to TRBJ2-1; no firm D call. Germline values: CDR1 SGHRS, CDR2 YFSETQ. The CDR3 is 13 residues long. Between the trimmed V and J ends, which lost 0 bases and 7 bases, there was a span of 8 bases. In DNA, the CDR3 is TGCGCCAGCAGCTTGGCCTATCCGAATGAGCAGTTCTTC. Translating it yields CASSLAYPNEQFF.

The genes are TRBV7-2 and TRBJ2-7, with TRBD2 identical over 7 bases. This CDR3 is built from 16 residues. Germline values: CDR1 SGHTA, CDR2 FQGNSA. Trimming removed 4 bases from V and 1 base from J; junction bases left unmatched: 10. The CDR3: CASSYGSGKSSYEQYF. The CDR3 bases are TGTGCCAGCAGCTACGGAAGCGGGAAGTCATCCTACGAGCAGTACTTC.

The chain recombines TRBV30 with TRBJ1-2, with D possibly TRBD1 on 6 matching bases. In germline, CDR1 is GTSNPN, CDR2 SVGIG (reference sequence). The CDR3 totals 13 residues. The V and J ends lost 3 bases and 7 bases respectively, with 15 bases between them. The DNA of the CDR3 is TGTGCCTGGAGCCTCTCCCAGGGGCTTGGCTACACCTTC. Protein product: CAWSLSQGLGYTF.

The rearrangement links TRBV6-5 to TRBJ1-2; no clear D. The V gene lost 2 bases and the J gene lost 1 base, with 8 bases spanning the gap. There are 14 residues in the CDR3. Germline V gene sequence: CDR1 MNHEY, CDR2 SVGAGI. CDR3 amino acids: CASSYGPFNYGYTF. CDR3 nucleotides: TGTGCCAGCAGTTACGGACCGTTTAACTATGGCTACACCTTC.

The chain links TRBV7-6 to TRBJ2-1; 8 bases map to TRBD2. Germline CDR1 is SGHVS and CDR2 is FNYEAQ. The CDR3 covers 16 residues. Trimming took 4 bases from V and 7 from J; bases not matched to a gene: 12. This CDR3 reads CASSSNAGGGRNEQFF. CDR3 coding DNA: TGTGCCAGCAGCTCGAATGCGGGAGGAGGAAGGAATGAGCAGTTCTTC.

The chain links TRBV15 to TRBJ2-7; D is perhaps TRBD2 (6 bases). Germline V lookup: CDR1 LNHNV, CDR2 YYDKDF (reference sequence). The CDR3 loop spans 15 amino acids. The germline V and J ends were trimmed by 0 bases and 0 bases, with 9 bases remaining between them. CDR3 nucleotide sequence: TGTGCCACCAGCAGAGATCTAGCGACCTCCTACGAGCAGTACTTC. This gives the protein CATSRDLATSYEQYF.

The CDR3, as DNA: TGTGCCAGCAGCAATTTCGACGAAAAACTGTTTTTT. Amino acids: CASSNFDEKLFF. The chain recombines TRBV5-4 with TRBJ1-4; D not resolved. Germline V gives CDR1 SGHNT, CDR2 YYREEE (reference sequence). V lost 4 bases and J lost 8, with 9 bases in between. The CDR3 is 12 residues long. Together with reference TRBV5-4 and TRBJ1-4, the CDR3 gives the full variable domain: ETGVTQSPTHLIKTRGQQVTLRCSSQSGHNTVSWYQQALGQGPQFIFQYYREEENGRGNFPPRFSGLQFPNYSSELNVNALELDDSALYLCASSNFDEKLFFGSGTQLSVL.